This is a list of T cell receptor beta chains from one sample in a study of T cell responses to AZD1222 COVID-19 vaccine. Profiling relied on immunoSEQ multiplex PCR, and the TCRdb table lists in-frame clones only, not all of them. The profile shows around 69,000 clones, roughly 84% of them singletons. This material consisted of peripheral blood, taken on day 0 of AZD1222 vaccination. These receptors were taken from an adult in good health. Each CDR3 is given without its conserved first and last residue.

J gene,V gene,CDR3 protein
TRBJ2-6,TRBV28,ASRGAQGASGANVLT
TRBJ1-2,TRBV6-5,ASRNTGTNYGYT
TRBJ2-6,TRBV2,ASRGTSGGRSGANVLT
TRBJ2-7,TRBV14,ASSLSSYEQY
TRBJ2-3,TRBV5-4,ASSSLAGGTDTQY
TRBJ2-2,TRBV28,ASSLREGRSGELF
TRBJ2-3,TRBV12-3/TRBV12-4,ASSSGVYTQY
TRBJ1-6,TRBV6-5,ASKGDRYNSPLH
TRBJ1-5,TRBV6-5,ASSPSDRVNQPQH
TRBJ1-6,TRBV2,ASSDGVGSPLH
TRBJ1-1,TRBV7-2,ASSFGWAPFEAF
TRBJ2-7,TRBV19,ASSTTGTSGRGEQY
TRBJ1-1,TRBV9,ASSPRAGNMNTEAF
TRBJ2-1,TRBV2,ASSKGQGNNEQF
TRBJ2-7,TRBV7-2,ASSQQTLLAGGPTYEQY
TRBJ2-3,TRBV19,ASSIVGRTDTQY
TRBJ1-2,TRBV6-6,ASSCTPDTYNYGYT
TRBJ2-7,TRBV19,ASSPSVSVLYEQY
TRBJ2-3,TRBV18,ASSPGQGWVPDTQY
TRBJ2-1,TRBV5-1,ASSLEVRPYNEQF